This T cell receptor (beta chain) was documented in a study of T-cell memory formation after mild COVID-19. Germline assignment: CDR1 SGHNT and CDR2 YYREEE (reference sequence). There are 17 residues in the CDR3. V shed 4 bases and J 4 bases; nucleotides not matched to a gene: 8. Regarding this clonotype: Antigen: not known.

Whole-study findings and limits: Contracting CD4+ clones were located mainly in CM and EM, and CD8+ clones in EMRA. Second-wave clones reaching peak frequency on day 37 lacked confirmed SARS-CoV-2 specificity. A subset of responding clones appeared in pre-infection memory, suggesting cross-reactive memory joined.

Barcoded TCR alpha and TCR beta cDNA libraries with UMIs came from 5'RACE using constant-segment primers. TCRdb re-called the 5' RACE reads through MiXCR, storing one row per CDR3 protein. The data contain roughly 350,000 distinct CDR3 sequences, roughly 13% of them singletons. The sample consisted of PBMCs or a T cell subset sorted from them (not recorded which). The chain joins TRBV5-4 to TRBJ2-5, with TRBD2 identical over 15 bases. The sequence was collected from a young man who had mild COVID-19 (a few samples of this study predate the infection). Cell type and time point are not known. CDR3 residues: CASSRGLAGGSRETQYF. DNA for the CDR3: TGTGCCAGCAGCAGGGGACTAGCGGGGGGCTCCCGAGAGACCCAGTACTTC.